This TCR beta chain was identified during a study of shared clonotypes between healthy human individuals. About the study: Three plates each covered CD4 naive and memory; CD8 naive two, CD8 memory one. Study outcomes and limitations: Among the subsets, naive ones generally showed larger estimated richness than memory ones.

This clone has a single count. Antigen unknown. Those who donated were healthy HIV-negative adults, with no recent acute infections or vaccinations reported. In the source study's methods: In the immunoSEQ data, sequences were junction-only and lacked quality scores, so filtering differed. Only in-frame clones appear in the TCRdb table, and some are missing; sequencing was by immunoSEQ multiplex PCR. The V and J calls and clone size are taken from that table; D and trimming were inferred from the DNA. This sample yields some 1.1 million clones, of which approximately 77% are seen a single time; 0.7% to 0.95% belongs to the top ten. V lost 4 bases, J lost 8 bases, and 12 bases lay in between. The CDR3 sequence is 12 residues long. Germline lookup yields CDR1 SGHRS and CDR2 YFSETQ.

The specimen sequenced was memory CD4+ T cells from PBMCs. The subset is: CD45RA-negative fraction. V gene TRBV5-1 combines with J gene TRBJ1-2; D is uncertain. The sequence was obtained from a man between 18 and 29 years old in good health. Some clones in this sample may be carry-over from other donors' samples. The CDR3 region has the DNA TGCGCCAGCAGCCCGAGCTTTCAGGGCTACACCTTC. It encodes CASSPSFQGYTF.